Listed below are T cell receptor beta chains from one sample, sequenced in a study of shared clonotypes between healthy human individuals. Libraries were prepared by immunoSEQ multiplex PCR; TCRdb keeps only in-frame clonotypes and omits some of them. The sample has some 1,900,000 clones, approximately 94% seen once. The specimen was naive CD8+ T cells sorted from blood. The receptors come from a man younger than 30 in good health. Each CDR3 is given with its conserved first and last residue. Each record gives: clone size, V gene, J gene, D gene, CDR3 protein, CDR3 DNA. The D gene is left open where the match is weak. Clone sizes are given selectively: once, few, many, or a class where the clone is expanded.

>-|TRBV2|TRBJ1-5|-
CASTGTGLNQPQHF
TGTGCCAGCACCGGAACAGGTCTAAATCAGCCCCAGCATTTT
>-|TRBV7-3|TRBJ2-7|-
CASSLTRREHYEQYF
TGTGCCAGCAGCTTAACGAGGAGGGAACACTACGAGCAGTACTTC
>-|TRBV28|TRBJ1-1|TRBD1
CASSLLDREAFF
TGTGCCAGCAGTTTATTGGACAGGGAAGCTTTCTTT
>-|TRBV28|TRBJ1-6|-
CASSPLGGGSPLHF
TGTGCCAGCAGTCCCCTCGGGGGGGGGTCACCCCTCCACTTT
>-|TRBV4-3|TRBJ2-2|-
CASSQELLLGTTNTGELFF
TGCGCCAGCAGCCAAGAACTTCTTCTAGGGACAACGAACACCGGGGAGCTGTTTTTT
>once|TRBV4-3|TRBJ2-5|-
CASSQLTGQPQETQYF
TGCGCCAGCAGCCAACTTACTGGACAGCCTCAAGAGACCCAGTACTTC
>-|TRBV7-9|TRBJ2-1|TRBD2
CASSLTVAGRYNEQFF
TGTGCCAGCAGCTTAACGGTAGCGGGAAGGTACAATGAGCAGTTCTTC
>once|TRBV27|TRBJ1-1|-
CASSQGNEAFF
TGTGCCAGCAGTCAGGGCAACGAAGCTTTCTTT
>-|TRBV11-2|TRBJ2-7|-
CASSHYPVGQASYEQYF
TGTGCCAGCAGCCATTATCCCGTCGGGCAGGCCTCCTACGAGCAGTACTTC
>-|TRBV7-2|TRBJ1-1|TRBD1
CASSPDRVVTEAFF
TGTGCCAGCAGTCCAGACAGGGTAGTGACTGAAGCTTTCTTT
>-|TRBV5-6|TRBJ2-1|-
CASSLSYNEQFF
TGTGCCAGCAGCTTATCATACAATGAGCAGTTCTTC
>once|TRBV29-1|TRBJ2-1|-
CSVYGKYNEQFF
TGCAGCGTTTACGGCAAGTACAATGAGCAGTTCTTC
>-|TRBV4-1|TRBJ2-7|TRBD1
CASSQRTGVYEQYF
TGCGCCAGCAGCCAGCGGACAGGGGTGTACGAGCAGTACTTC
>-|TRBV5-6|TRBJ2-1|TRBD2
CASSLAGLAGVSGEQFF
TGTGCCAGCAGCTTGGCGGGCCTAGCGGGAGTAAGTGGTGAGCAGTTCTTC
>-|TRBV7-9|TRBJ2-3|-
CASHFTRGKDTQYF
TGTGCCAGCCATTTTACGAGGGGCAAAGATACGCAGTATTTT
>-|TRBV27|TRBJ2-2|-
CASSLSPITGELFF
TGTGCCAGCAGTTTATCCCCCATCACCGGGGAGCTGTTTTTT
>-|TRBV7-9|TRBJ2-3|-
CASSPESRAVLYTQYF
TGTGCCAGCAGCCCCGAATCCAGGGCGGTTTTGTATACGCAGTATTTT
>-|TRBV7-9|TRBJ2-7|-
CASSHTGGPLYEQYF
TGTGCCAGCAGCCACACCGGGGGGCCCCTCTACGAGCAGTACTTC
>-|TRBV10-3|TRBJ2-7|TRBD2
CAIRGLAGDEQYF
TGTGCCATCAGAGGGCTAGCGGGAGACGAGCAGTACTTC
>-|TRBV4-3|TRBJ2-7|-
CASSQDQSSYEQYF
TGCGCCAGCAGCCAAGATCAGAGCTCCTACGAGCAGTACTTC
>-|TRBV27|TRBJ2-7|-
CASSLSRGEHSYEQYF
TGTGCCAGCAGTTTATCCAGGGGGGAGCATAGCTACGAGCAGTACTTC
>-|TRBV2|TRBJ1-5|-
CASSESQGNNQPQHF
TGTGCCAGCAGTGAATCCCAGGGAAACAATCAGCCCCAGCATTTT
>-|TRBV27|TRBJ2-3|-
CASSSVGRADTQYF
TGTGCCAGCAGTTCCGTGGGGCGGGCAGATACGCAGTATTTT
>few|TRBV13|TRBJ1-2|-
CASSLQGDGYTF
TGTGCCAGCAGCCTTCAGGGTGATGGCTACACCTTC
>-|TRBV6-5|TRBJ2-7|-
CASSYSGSYEQYF
TGTGCCAGCAGTTATTCGGGCTCCTACGAGCAGTACTTC
>-|TRBV2|TRBJ1-4|-
CASSSRVATNEKLFF
TGTGCCAGCAGTTCTCGCGTTGCAACTAATGAAAAACTGTTTTTT
>-|TRBV7-9|TRBJ1-1|-
CASSLAGTMNTEAFF
TGTGCCAGCAGCTTAGCCGGCACAATGAACACTGAAGCTTTCTTT
>-|TRBV11-1|TRBJ2-5|TRBD2
CASSYGLAGGWETQYF
TGTGCCAGCAGCTATGGACTAGCGGGGGGGTGGGAGACCCAGTACTTC
>-|TRBV21-1|TRBJ2-7|-
CASSIVPGQGTYEQYF
TGTGCCAGCAGCATTGTACCGGGACAGGGAACCTACGAGCAGTACTTC
>-|TRBV29-1|TRBJ2-7|-
CSVWEPPYEQYF
TGCAGCGTCTGGGAGCCACCCTACGAGCAGTACTTC
>-|TRBV28|TRBJ2-1|TRBD2
CASTLPLAGDTNEQFF
TGTGCCAGCACCCTCCCACTAGCGGGGGATACCAATGAGCAGTTCTTC
>-|TRBV27|TRBJ2-2|TRBD2
CASSFLSSGRAGTGELFF
TGTGCCAGCAGTTTTCTTTCCAGCGGGAGGGCCGGGACCGGGGAGCTGTTTTTT
>-|TRBV7-2|TRBJ2-7|-
CASSSFRGPGYEQYF
TGTGCCAGCAGCTCGTTCAGAGGCCCTGGGTACGAGCAGTACTTC
>-|TRBV4-1|TRBJ2-5|-
CASSPGTAEETQYF
TGCGCCAGCAGCCCGGGGACGGCCGAAGAGACCCAGTACTTC
>-|TRBV7-9|TRBJ2-7|-
CASSPPSVYEQYF
TGTGCCAGCAGCCCTCCTAGCGTCTACGAGCAGTACTTC
>-|TRBV11-2|TRBJ1-5|-
CASSSGKGGPGDQPQHF
TGTGCCAGCAGCTCGGGCAAGGGGGGACCTGGGGATCAGCCCCAGCATTTT
>-|TRBV13|TRBJ1-5|-
CASSLGGNSNQPQHF
TGTGCCAGCAGCTTAGGAGGAAATAGCAATCAGCCCCAGCATTTT
>-|TRBV2|TRBJ2-3|-
CASSEAREGITDTQYF
TGTGCCAGCAGTGAAGCGCGAGAAGGGATCACAGATACGCAGTATTTT
>once|TRBV29-1|TRBJ2-7|-
CSVDLQGTGEQYF
TGCAGCGTCGACCTTCAGGGGACGGGCGAGCAGTACTTC
>-|TRBV7-9|TRBJ1-1|TRBD1
CASSSLGGQGRVMNTEAFF
TGTGCCAGCAGCTCCCTGGGGGGACAGGGTCGAGTGATGAACACTGAAGCTTTCTTT
>-|TRBV5-1|TRBJ2-7|TRBD2
CASSLVLADYSYEQYF
TGCGCCAGCAGCTTGGTTCTAGCGGACTATTCCTACGAGCAGTACTTC
>-|TRBV7-8|TRBJ1-4|-
CASSPTVTDGKLFF
TGTGCCAGCAGCCCCACGGTCACAGATGGGAAACTGTTTTTT
>-|TRBV7-9|TRBJ2-1|-
CASSTTSGNEQFF
TGTGCCAGCAGTACGACGTCGGGAAATGAGCAGTTCTTC
>-|TRBV5-1|TRBJ2-7|TRBD1
CASSPGTGAYEQYF
TGCGCCAGCAGCCCAGGGACAGGGGCCTACGAGCAGTACTTC
>-|TRBV28|TRBJ2-3|-
CASSLAFAASGVIGTDTQYF
TGTGCCAGCAGTCTGGCCTTTGCGGCGTCAGGGGTCATAGGGACAGATACGCAGTATTTT
>-|TRBV7-2|TRBJ2-7|TRBD2
CASSSSTSGFPYEQYF
TGTGCCAGCAGCTCCTCGACTAGCGGGTTCCCCTACGAGCAGTACTTC
>-|TRBV5-6|TRBJ1-2|-
CASSLEGENIF
TGTGCCAGCAGCTTGGAGGGTGAGAATATCTTC
>-|TRBV27|TRBJ1-4|TRBD1
CASRYGTGNEKLFF
TGTGCCAGCAGATACGGGACAGGGAATGAAAAACTGTTTTTT
>-|TRBV19|TRBJ1-5|-
CASSSGGSNQPQHF
TGTGCCAGTAGTAGTGGGGGTAGCAATCAGCCCCAGCATTTT